Sequencing of this T cell receptor (beta chain) was carried out in a study of blood T cells in healthy people across ages. Findings of the study overall: The CMV status of each donor remained undetermined, and this could have confounded shifts in expanded clonotypes.

Germline values: CDR1 MNHEY, CDR2 SMNVEV (reference sequence). There are 15 residues in the CDR3. Primers used in a second PCR of about 7 to 12 cycles were a sample-barcoded 5' primer and a J-beta primer mix. TCRdb independently ran MiXCR on the 5' RACE reads; one entry per CDR3 protein. The table includes over 1,500,000 distinct CDR3 sequences, 49% detected once. Of note for this clonotype: Its antigen remains unknown.

The chain couples TRBV27 to TRBJ2-5; 12 nucleotides line up with TRBD1. The DNA end is more similar to TRBJ2-7, so the J call may be wrong. Sequencing was performed on blood. The receptor's source is a woman between 40 and 55 years old in good health. The DNA of the CDR3 is TGTGCCAGCAGTTTAGGGACAGGGGGCTTAGGCGAGCAGTACTTC. Translation: CASSLGTGGLGEQYF.